Listed here are 8 T cell receptor beta chains from one sample, sequenced in a study of CD8 T cells in ankylosing spondylitis. Findings and caveats of the study: Ankylosing spondylitis blood appeared to be characterized by a TCR beta motif of roughly eight highly homologous variants.

TCRdb processed the 5' RACE reads anew with MiXCR; each CDR3 protein has one entry. This table has 470,000 or so distinct CDR3 sequences, around 26% appearing once. No cognate antigen is known for these TCRs. The sequencing sample was made of blood, either unsorted or a sorted T cell fraction (not recorded which). These receptors were collected from a male donor with ankylosing spondylitis.

Only a few counts were recorded for this clonotype. The gene calls are TRBV20-1 and TRBJ2-5; D gene ambiguous. The CDR3 spans 11 residues. CDR1 and CDR2 (germline): DFQATT, SNEGSKA (reference sequence). The V end was cut by 3 bases, the J end by 3 bases, with 5 bases between. CDR3 DNA: TGCAGTGCTAGCGCGGAAGAGACCCAGTACTTC. Amino acid sequence: CSASAEETQYF.

This clonotype appeared a few times. J is TRBJ2-1 and V is TRBV29-1, with a tentative D call TRBD1 (5 bases). The CDR3 has 13 residues. V gave up 4 bases and J gave up 3 bases, with 10 bases separating them. CDR1 is SQVTM, CDR2 ANQGSEA, per germline. CDR3 in DNA: TGCAGCGTTGCAAGCGACAGCTACAATGAGCAGTTCTTC. It codes for CSVASDSYNEQFF.

V usage is TRBV24-1 and J usage is TRBJ1-2; TRBD1 agrees at 7 bases. Germline V gene data show CDR1 as KGHDR and CDR2 as SFDVKD. The V and J ends lost 3 bases and 5 bases, in that order; junction bases with no gene match: 8. The CDR3 runs to 15 residues. In DNA, the CDR3 is TGTGCCACCAGTGATCGTGGGACAGAATTTTATGGCTACACCTTC. This sequence encodes CATSDRGTEFYGYTF.

The rearrangement links TRBV15 to TRBJ2-1, with 7 bases aligning to TRBD1. V trimming: 4 bases; J trimming: 0 bases; junction bases outside the gene matches: 6. The CDR3 has 16 residues. Germline-derived CDR1 and CDR2 are LNHNV and YYDKDF (reference sequence). The CDR3: CATSTKTGNSYNEQFF. The CDR3 DNA follows: TGTGCCACCAGCACTAAGACAGGGAACTCCTACAATGAGCAGTTCTTC.

This clonotype was found a few times. The chain joins TRBV3-1 to TRBJ1-2; 10 nucleotides line up with TRBD1. This CDR3 has 15 residues. Trimming took 4 bases from V and 4 from J; bases not matched to a gene: 6. Per the germline V gene, CDR1 is LGHDT and CDR2 is YNNKEL (reference sequence). The CDR3: CASSPGTGDTYGYTF. CDR3 sequence (DNA): TGTGCCAGCAGCCCTGGGACAGGGGATACCTATGGCTACACCTTC.

The chain joins TRBV24-1 to TRBJ2-1; perhaps TRBD1 as D (6 bases). Germline loops: CDR1 KGHDR, CDR2 SFDVKD. V was trimmed by 4 bases and J by 4 bases, leaving 10 bases between them. The CDR3 is 14 residues long. In nucleotides, the CDR3 is TGTGCCACCAGTGACTCGGACAGATACAATGAGCAGTTCTTC. Residues: CATSDSDRYNEQFF.

This clonotype was seen a few times. The gene calls are TRBV29-1 and TRBJ2-3; 7 bases are a match to TRBD2. This CDR3 is 15 amino acids long. Germline CDR1 SQVTM, CDR2 ANQGSEA. V trimming: 6 bases; J trimming: 1 base; junction bases outside the gene matches: 10. The CDR3 DNA sequence: TGCAGCGTCGACTATACGGGGGGTCGCACAGATACGCAGTATTTT. Its protein is CSVDYTGGRTDTQYF.

The chain uses TRBV4-2 and TRBJ1-1; D perhaps matches TRBD1 (6 bases). This CDR3 is built from 15 residues. V shed 0 bases and J shed 0 bases, with 8 bases lying between them. Germline V gene lookup returns CDR1 LGHNA and CDR2 YNFKEQ. The CDR3 bases are TGTGCCAGCAGCCAAGATCACAGGGTGAACACTGAAGCTTTCTTT. Its protein is CASSQDHRVNTEAFF.